This T cell receptor (beta chain) comes out of a study of Graves' ophthalmopathy and Graves' hyperthyroidism. RNA transcripts provided the template for amplifying TCR beta CDR3 regions. First-round RT-PCR with HTBI primers preceded a second-round multiplex PCR. TCRdb re-derived calls from the multiplex PCR reads in MiXCR, one entry per CDR3 protein. The sample holds 210,000 or so distinct CDR3 sequences, 29% seen once. The CDR3 totals 16 residues. V lost 6 bases, J lost 3 bases, and 12 bases stayed unmatched. The sequence was obtained from a man over 45 with Graves' ophthalmopathy. What was sequenced was peripheral blood. The chain uses TRBV12-3 or TRBV12-4 and TRBJ2-7; 9 nucleotides line up with TRBD2. This CDR3 reads CASSSPWTSVYYEQYF. DNA for the CDR3: TGTGCCAGCAGCTCCCCCTGGACTAGCGTTTACTACGAGCAGTACTTC.